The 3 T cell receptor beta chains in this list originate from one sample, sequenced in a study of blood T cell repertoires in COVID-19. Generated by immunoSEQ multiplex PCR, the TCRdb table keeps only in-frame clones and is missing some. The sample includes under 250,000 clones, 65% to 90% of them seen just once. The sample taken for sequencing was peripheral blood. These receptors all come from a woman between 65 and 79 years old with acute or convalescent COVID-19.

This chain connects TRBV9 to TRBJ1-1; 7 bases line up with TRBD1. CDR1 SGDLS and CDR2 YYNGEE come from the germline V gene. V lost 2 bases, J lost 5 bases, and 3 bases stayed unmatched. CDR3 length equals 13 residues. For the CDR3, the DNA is TGTGCCAGCAGCGTGACAGGGTTAACTGAAGCTTTCTTT. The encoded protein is CASSVTGLTEAFF.

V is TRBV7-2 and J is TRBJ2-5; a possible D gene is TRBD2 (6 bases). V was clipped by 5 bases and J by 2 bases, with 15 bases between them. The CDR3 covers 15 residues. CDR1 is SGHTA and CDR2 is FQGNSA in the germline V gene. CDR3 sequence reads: CASSPPSGLQETQYF. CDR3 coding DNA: TGTGCCAGCAGCCCCCCAAGCGGGCTACAAGAGACCCAGTACTTC.

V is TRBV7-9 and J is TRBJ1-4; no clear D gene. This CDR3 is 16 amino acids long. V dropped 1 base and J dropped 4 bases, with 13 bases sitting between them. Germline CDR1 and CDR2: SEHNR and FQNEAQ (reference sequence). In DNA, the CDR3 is TGTGCCAGCAGCTTAGTGTTGGGCAGGTTTAATGAAAAACTGTTTTTT. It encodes CASSLVLGRFNEKLFF.